This TCR beta chain was documented in a study of PD-1 and CTLA-4 blockade in melanoma. The data were produced by immunoSEQ multiplex PCR, yet TCRdb's version contains in-frame clones alone and is incomplete. The sample has around 32,000 clones, 85% to 90% seen once. The source is a human donor with melanoma. The sample here was CD8+ T cells from peripheral blood, taken before anti-PD-1 treatment.

CDR3 region: CASSDGDRGPYEQYF. CDR3 DNA sequence: TGTGCCAGCAGCGACGGGGACAGGGGGCCGTACGAGCAGTACTTC. The chain links TRBV9 to TRBJ2-7; TRBD1 matches 12 bases. The germline CDR1 and CDR2 sequences are SGDLS and YYNGEE. Losses at the gene ends were 3 bases for V and 4 bases for J; bases not matched to a gene: 5. This CDR3 is 15 amino acids long.